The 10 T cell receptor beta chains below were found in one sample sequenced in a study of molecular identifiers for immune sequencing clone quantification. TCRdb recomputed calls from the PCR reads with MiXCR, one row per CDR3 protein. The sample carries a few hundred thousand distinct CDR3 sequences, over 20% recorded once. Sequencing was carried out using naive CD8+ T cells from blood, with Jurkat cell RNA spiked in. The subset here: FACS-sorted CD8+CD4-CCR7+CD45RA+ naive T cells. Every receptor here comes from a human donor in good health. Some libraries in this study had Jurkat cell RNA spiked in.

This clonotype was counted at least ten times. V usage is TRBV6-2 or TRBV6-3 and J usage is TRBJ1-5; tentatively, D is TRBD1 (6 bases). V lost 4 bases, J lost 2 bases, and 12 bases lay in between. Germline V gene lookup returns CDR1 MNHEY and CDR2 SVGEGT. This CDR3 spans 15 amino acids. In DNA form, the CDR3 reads TGTGCCAGCAGTTTAGGACAGTTGGGCAATCAGCCCCAGCATTTT. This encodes CASSLGQLGNQPQHF.

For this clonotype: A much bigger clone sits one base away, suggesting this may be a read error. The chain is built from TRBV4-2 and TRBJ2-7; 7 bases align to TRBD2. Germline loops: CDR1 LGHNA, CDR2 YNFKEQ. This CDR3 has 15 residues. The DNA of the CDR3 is TGTGCCAGCAGCCAAGGGGCCGGGACTAACTACGAGCGGTACTTC. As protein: CASSQGAGTNYERYF.

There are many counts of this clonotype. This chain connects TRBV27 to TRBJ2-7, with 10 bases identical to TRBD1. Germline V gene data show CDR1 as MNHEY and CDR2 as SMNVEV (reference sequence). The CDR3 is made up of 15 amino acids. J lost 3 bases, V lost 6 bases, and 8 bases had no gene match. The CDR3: CASRPGQGQFYEQYF. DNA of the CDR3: TGTGCCAGCAGGCCGGGACAGGGGCAATTCTACGAGCAGTACTTC.

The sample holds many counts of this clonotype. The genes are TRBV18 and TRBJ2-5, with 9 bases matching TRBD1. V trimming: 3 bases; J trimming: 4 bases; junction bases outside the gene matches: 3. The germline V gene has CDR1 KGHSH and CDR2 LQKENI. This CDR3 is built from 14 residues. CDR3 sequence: CASSPRDRAETQYF. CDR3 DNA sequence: TGTGCCAGCTCACCGAGGGACAGGGCAGAGACCCAGTACTTC.

The CDR3 bases are TGCGCCAGCAGCCAAGGTACAGGAAACTGGAATGGCTACACCTTC. This translates into CASSQGTGNWNGYTF. The gene calls are TRBV4-3 and TRBJ1-2; D possibly corresponds to TRBD1 (5 bases). Germline CDR1 LGHNA, CDR2 YSLEER. This CDR3 is built from 15 residues. V was cut by 1 base and J by 6 bases, with 15 bases left in between.

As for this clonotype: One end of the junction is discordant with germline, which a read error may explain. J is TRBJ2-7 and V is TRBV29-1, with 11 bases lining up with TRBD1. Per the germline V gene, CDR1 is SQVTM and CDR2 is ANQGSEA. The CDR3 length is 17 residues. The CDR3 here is CSVEGVGGTGGEYEQCF. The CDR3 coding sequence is TGCAGCGTTGAAGGGGTAGGAGGGACAGGGGGTGAATACGAGCAGTGCTTC.

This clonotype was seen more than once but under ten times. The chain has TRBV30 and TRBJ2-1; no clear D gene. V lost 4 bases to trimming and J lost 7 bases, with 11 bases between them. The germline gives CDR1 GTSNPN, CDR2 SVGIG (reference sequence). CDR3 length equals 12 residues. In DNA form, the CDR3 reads TGTGCCTGGATTCACCTCCGGAATGAGCAGTTCTTC. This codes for CAWIHLRNEQFF.

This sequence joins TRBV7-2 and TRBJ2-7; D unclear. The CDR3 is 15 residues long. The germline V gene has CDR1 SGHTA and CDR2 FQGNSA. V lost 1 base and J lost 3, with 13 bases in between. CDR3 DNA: TGTGCCAGCAGCTTAGTCGGCTTAGAAGGCTACGAGCAGTACTTC. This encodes CASSLVGLEGYEQYF. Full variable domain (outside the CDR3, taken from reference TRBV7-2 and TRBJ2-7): GAGVSQSPSNKVTEKGKDVELRCDPISGHTALYWYRQSLGQGLEFLIYFQGNSAPDKSGLPSDRFSAERTGGSVSTLTIQRTQQEDSAVYLCASSLVGLEGYEQYFGPGTRLTVT.

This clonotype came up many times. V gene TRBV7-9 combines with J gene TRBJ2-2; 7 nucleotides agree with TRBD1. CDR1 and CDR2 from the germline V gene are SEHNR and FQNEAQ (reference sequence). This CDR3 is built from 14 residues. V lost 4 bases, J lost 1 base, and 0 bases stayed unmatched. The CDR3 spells CASSWTGNTGELFF. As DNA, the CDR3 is TGTGCCAGCAGCTGGACAGGGAACACCGGGGAGCTGTTTTTT.

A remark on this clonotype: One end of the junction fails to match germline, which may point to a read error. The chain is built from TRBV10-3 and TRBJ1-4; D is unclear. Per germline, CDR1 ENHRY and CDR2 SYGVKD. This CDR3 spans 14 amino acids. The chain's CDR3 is CAISESERNEELFF. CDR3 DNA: TGTGCCATCAGTGAGTCGGAAAGGAATGAAGAACTGTTTTTT.